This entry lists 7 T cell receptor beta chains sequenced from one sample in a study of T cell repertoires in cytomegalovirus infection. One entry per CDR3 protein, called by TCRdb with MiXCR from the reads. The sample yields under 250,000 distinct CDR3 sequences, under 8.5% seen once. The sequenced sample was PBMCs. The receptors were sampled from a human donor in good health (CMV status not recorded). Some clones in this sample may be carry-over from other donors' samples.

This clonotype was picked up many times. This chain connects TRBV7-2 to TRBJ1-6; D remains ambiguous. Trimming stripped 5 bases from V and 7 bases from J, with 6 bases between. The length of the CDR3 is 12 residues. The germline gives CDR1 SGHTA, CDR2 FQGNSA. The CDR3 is CASSPQNSPLHF. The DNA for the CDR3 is TGTGCCAGCAGCCCGCAAAATTCACCCCTCCACTTT.

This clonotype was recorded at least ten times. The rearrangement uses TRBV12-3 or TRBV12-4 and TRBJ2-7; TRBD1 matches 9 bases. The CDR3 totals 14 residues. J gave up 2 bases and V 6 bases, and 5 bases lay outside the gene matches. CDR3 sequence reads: CASSGTGITYEQYF. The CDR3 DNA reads TGTGCCAGCAGCGGGACAGGGATTACCTACGAGCAGTACTTC.

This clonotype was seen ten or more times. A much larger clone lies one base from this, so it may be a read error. The CDR3 loop reads CASSLTGSNTEAFF. The CDR3 DNA sequence: TGTGCCAGCAGCTTAACAGGGTCGAACACTGAAGCTTTCTTT. This chain joins TRBV7-3 and TRBJ1-1; no clear D gene. Trimming took 0 bases from V and 1 from J, leaving 6 bases between them. The length of the CDR3 is 14 residues. From germline, CDR1 is SGHTA and CDR2 FQGTGA.

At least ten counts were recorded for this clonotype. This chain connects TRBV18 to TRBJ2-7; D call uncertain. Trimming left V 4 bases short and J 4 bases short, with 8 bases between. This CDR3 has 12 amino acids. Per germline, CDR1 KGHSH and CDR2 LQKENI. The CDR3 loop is CASSLERYEQYF. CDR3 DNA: TGTGCCAGCTCACTGGAGAGGTACGAGCAGTACTTC.

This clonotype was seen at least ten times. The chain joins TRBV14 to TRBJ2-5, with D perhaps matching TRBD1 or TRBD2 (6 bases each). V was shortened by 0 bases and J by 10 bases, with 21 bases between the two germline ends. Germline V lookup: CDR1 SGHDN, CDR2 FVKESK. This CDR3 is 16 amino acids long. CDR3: CASSQDSGADLRGQYF. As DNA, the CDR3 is TGTGCCAGCAGCCAAGATTCGGGGGCAGACCTTCGGGGCCAGTACTTC.

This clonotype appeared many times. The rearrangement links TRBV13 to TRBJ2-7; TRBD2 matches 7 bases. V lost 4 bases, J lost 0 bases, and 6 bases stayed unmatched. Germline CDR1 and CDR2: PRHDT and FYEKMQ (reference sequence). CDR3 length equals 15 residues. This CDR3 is CASSSGRGSSYEQYF. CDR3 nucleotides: TGTGCCAGCAGCTCTGGGAGGGGTAGCTCCTACGAGCAGTACTTC.

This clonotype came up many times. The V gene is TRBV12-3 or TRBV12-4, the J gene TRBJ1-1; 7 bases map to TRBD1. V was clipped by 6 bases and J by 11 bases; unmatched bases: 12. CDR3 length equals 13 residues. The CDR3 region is CASRTGTAKGAFF. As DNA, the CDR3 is TGTGCCAGCAGGACCGGGACAGCGAAGGGGGCTTTCTTT.